Listed here are 31 T cell receptor beta chains from one sample, sequenced in a study of T cells in tuberculosis. TCRdb's table, derived via immunoSEQ multiplex PCR, lists solely in-frame clones and lacks some. The repertoire holds tens of thousands of clones, with 90% to 95% as singletons. Specimen: PBMCs. These receptors all stem from a donor aged 10-29 years with latent tuberculosis or without tuberculosis infection.

V gene TRBV12-5 combines with J gene TRBJ2-1; 9 bases are shared with TRBD1. The germline V gene encodes CDR1 LGHNT and CDR2 FRNRAP. The CDR3 totals 16 residues. J was trimmed by 0 bases and V by 4 bases; bases with no gene match: 4. CDR3 residues: CASGWTTGGSYNEQFF. CDR3 nucleotide sequence: TGTGCTAGTGGTTGGACGACAGGGGGCTCCTACAATGAGCAGTTCTTC.

This chain connects TRBV6-6 to TRBJ1-1; a weak D match, TRBD1 (5 bases). Germline CDR1 reads MNHNY; CDR2 reads SVGAGI (reference sequence). This CDR3 has 16 residues. Trimming pared 0 bases from V and 0 bases from J, leaving 11 bases between. CDR3 protein: CASSYSGGNLNTEAFF. DNA of the CDR3: TGTGCCAGCAGTTACTCCGGGGGGAACTTGAACACTGAAGCTTTCTTT.

There are a few counts of this clone. The chain joins TRBV5-1 to TRBJ2-3; tentative D call: TRBD2 (5 bases). This CDR3 is built from 15 residues. V lost 2 bases, J lost 1 base, and 11 bases lay in between. Germline lookup yields CDR1 SGHRS and CDR2 YFSETQ. The CDR3 DNA is TGCGCCAGCAGCTTTGAAGCGGCCCGCACAGATACGCAGTATTTT. This encodes CASSFEAARTDTQYF.

The gene calls are TRBV5-4 and TRBJ1-2; D gene uncertain. This CDR3 comprises 14 residues. Per germline, CDR1 SGHNT and CDR2 YYREEE (reference sequence). The ends were cut back, 4 bases at V and 4 bases at J, with 14 bases in the middle. CDR3 nucleotides: TGTGCCAGCAGCCCCCCGGGAAGATTCTATGGCTACACCTTC. This codes for CASSPPGRFYGYTF.

The chain has TRBV5-1 and TRBJ2-7; 7 nucleotides agree with TRBD1. Germline trimming cut 1 base from V and 7 bases from J; bases unmatched to any gene: 17. The CDR3 is made up of 17 amino acids. Germline assignment: CDR1 SGHRS and CDR2 YFSETQ. CDR3 in amino acids: CASSLLPTGTDPFEQYF. The CDR3 DNA follows: TGCGCCAGCAGCTTGCTCCCGACCGGGACAGACCCCTTTGAGCAGTACTTC.

The CDR3 loop reads CASSSTLDRGGYTF. In DNA, the CDR3 is TGTGCCAGCAGCTCGACCTTGGACAGAGGAGGCTACACCTTC. This chain links TRBV6-5 with TRBJ1-2; maybe TRBD1 (6 bases). The CDR3 extends over 14 amino acids. Germline V gene lookup returns CDR1 MNHEY and CDR2 SVGAGI. The V and J ends lost 6 bases and 8 bases respectively, with 19 bases between them.

The chain combines TRBV5-1 with TRBJ2-6; D gene ambiguous. V was clipped by 1 base and J by 0 bases, with 8 bases between them. CDR1 and CDR2 from the germline V gene are SGHRS and YFSETQ. This CDR3 is 16 amino acids long. The CDR3 nucleotides are TGCGCCAGCAGCTTGCGGTTTTACTCTGGGGCCAACGTCCTGACTTTC. Residues: CASSLRFYSGANVLTF.

The chain links TRBV19 to TRBJ2-7; 11 nucleotides align to TRBD2. This CDR3 comprises 15 residues. The germline V gene has CDR1 LNHDA and CDR2 SQIVND (reference sequence). The V and J ends lost 5 bases and 4 bases, in that order; junction bases with no gene match: 7. CDR3 residues: CASSPHSGGAYEQYF. CDR3 DNA sequence: TGTGCCAGTAGTCCTCATAGCGGGGGGGCTTACGAGCAGTACTTC.

The genes are TRBV18 and TRBJ2-5, with D unclear. This CDR3 contains 15 residues. Germline lookup yields CDR1 KGHSH and CDR2 LQKENI. With 3 bases removed from V and 5 bases from J, the gap between germline ends came to 16 bases. Here the CDR3 DNA reads TGTGCCAGCTCACCGCTGGGCCCAACTTCGGAGACCCAGTACTTC. It is translated as CASSPLGPTSETQYF.

V and J are TRBV19 and TRBJ2-7; a possible D gene is TRBD2 (7 bases). Germline CDR1 reads LNHDA; CDR2 reads SQIVND (reference sequence). CDR3 length: 13 residues. Trimming removed 3 bases at V and 5 bases at J, with 11 bases between. The CDR3 protein is CASSIWGGDEQYF. The CDR3, as DNA: TGTGCCAGTAGTATTTGGGGGGGCGACGAGCAGTACTTC.

V is TRBV27 and J is TRBJ1-2; the match to TRBD1 covers 8 bases. CDR3 size: 15 residues. V was clipped by 3 bases and J by 8 bases; unmatched bases: 11. CDR1 MNHEY and CDR2 SMNVEV come from the germline V gene (reference sequence). CDR3 coding DNA: TGTGCCAGCAGTTTGGGAACAGGGGGTAGCGGGGGCTACACCTTC. This gives the protein CASSLGTGGSGGYTF.

In regard to this clone: Other nucleotide sequences from this sample produce the same CDR3. J is TRBJ2-7 and V is TRBV6-5; 9 nucleotides match TRBD2. After removal of 4 bases from V and 0 bases from J, the junction contained 4 bases not matched to a gene. The CDR3 length is 15 residues. Germline V lookup: CDR1 MNHEY, CDR2 SVGAGI. CDR3 amino acids: CASSLAGGSSYEQYF. The CDR3 nucleotides are TGTGCCAGCAGTTTGGCGGGAGGGTCCTCCTACGAGCAGTACTTC.

V is TRBV7-6 and J is TRBJ2-2; 8 nucleotides line up with TRBD2. Germline lookup yields CDR1 SGHVS and CDR2 FNYEAQ. J lost 1 base, V lost 3 bases, and 10 bases had no gene match. The CDR3 totals 18 residues. The CDR3 protein is CASSFPSGFIGNTGELFF. The CDR3 nucleotides are TGTGCCAGCAGCTTTCCTAGCGGGTTCATTGGGAACACCGGGGAGCTGTTTTTT.

This chain links TRBV6-1 with TRBJ1-1; a weak D match, TRBD1 (5 bases). The CDR3 extends over 14 amino acids. In germline, CDR1 is MNHNS, CDR2 SASEGT. The V and J ends lost 6 bases and 1 base respectively, with 12 bases between them. The CDR3 DNA sequence: TGTGCCAGCAGCGGAGGGGCCCGGAACACTGAAGCTTTCTTT. Amino acid sequence: CASSGGARNTEAFF.

This clone was picked up one time. The V and J genes are TRBV5-6 and TRBJ2-1, with 14 bases that match TRBD2. This CDR3 is 16 amino acids long. V trimming: 3 bases; J trimming: 8 bases; junction bases outside the gene matches: 7. Germline lookup yields CDR1 SGHDT and CDR2 YYEEEE. Here the CDR3 DNA reads TGTGCCAGCAGCTCTGGGACTAGCGGGAGTTCGGATGAGCAGTTCTTC. Translated, it gives CASSSGTSGSSDEQFF.

The rearrangement uses TRBV2 and TRBJ1-2, with D unclear. The CDR3 loop spans 14 amino acids. The V gene lost 6 bases and the J gene lost 8 bases, with 19 bases spanning the gap. CDR1 SNHLY and CDR2 FYNNEI come from the germline V gene. CDR3: CASRPGRDYGGYTF. The CDR3 nucleotides are TGTGCCAGCAGACCCGGACGCGACTACGGGGGCTACACCTTC.

CDR3 bases: TGTGCCAGCGATTGGGACAGGGGCTCGGGGGAGCAGTACTTC. Its protein product is CASDWDRGSGEQYF. The rearrangement links TRBV2 to TRBJ2-7, with 10 bases matching TRBD1. This CDR3 is built from 14 residues. From germline, CDR1 is SNHLY and CDR2 FYNNEI. The V segment lost 8 bases and the J segment 7 bases; nucleotides outside the gene matches: 11.

The chain employs TRBV9 and TRBJ2-2; D is uncertain. This CDR3 region has 13 residues. Germline CDR1 is SGDLS and CDR2 is YYNGEE. The V end lost 2 bases, the J end lost 5 bases, and 7 bases lay between the germline ends. The CDR3 protein is CASSVSQTGELFF. Here the CDR3 DNA reads TGTGCCAGCAGCGTGTCCCAAACCGGGGAGCTGTTTTTT.

The chain carries TRBV11-2 and TRBJ2-3; no definite D call. Germline V lookup: CDR1 SGHAT, CDR2 FQNNGV. Deletions cut 5 bases from V and 6 bases from J, with 6 bases between. The CDR3 has 11 residues. This chain's CDR3 is CASSPQDTQYF. The CDR3 DNA reads TGTGCCAGCAGCCCTCAGGATACGCAGTATTTT.

The table lists this clone with a count of one. The J gene is TRBJ2-1, the V gene TRBV7-9; possible D gene TRBD2, 5 bases. Trimming shortened V by 9 bases and J by 7 bases, and 16 bases separated the two germline ends. The V gene's germline CDR1 is SEHNR and CDR2 FQNEAQ (reference sequence). The CDR3 is 13 residues long. The CDR3 here is CASSHGGVNEQFF. Written as DNA, the CDR3 is TGTGCCAGTTCTCATGGAGGAGTAAATGAGCAGTTCTTC.

The chain uses TRBV7-2 and TRBJ1-2; the D gene is possibly TRBD1 (6 bases). V gave up 5 bases and J gave up 4 bases, with 23 bases separating them. The CDR3 has 17 residues. Germline V lookup: CDR1 SGHTA, CDR2 FQGNSA. CDR3 loop: CASSDSLVFGGSYGYTF. CDR3 sequence (DNA): TGTGCCAGCAGCGACAGTCTTGTGTTTGGGGGCAGCTATGGCTACACCTTC.

The J gene is TRBJ1-1, the V gene TRBV6-1, with a tentative D call TRBD1 (6 bases). The CDR3 sequence is 15 residues long. Per the germline V gene, CDR1 is MNHNS and CDR2 is SASEGT. V lost 4 bases to trimming and J lost 2 bases, with 14 bases between them. As DNA, the CDR3 is TGTGCCAGCAGTGGGAAGCGACAGGTTAACACTGAAGCTTTCTTT. As protein: CASSGKRQVNTEAFF.

The J gene is TRBJ1-2, the V gene TRBV18, with 7 bases that match TRBD1. CDR1 is KGHSH and CDR2 is LQKENI in the germline V gene. V dropped 5 bases and J dropped 3; count of bases not matched to a gene: 6. The CDR3 has 14 residues. CDR3 sequence (DNA): TGTGCCAGCTCATCCCAGGACAGGTACTATGGCTACACCTTC. Protein: CASSSQDRYYGYTF. Looking up the rest from reference TRBV18 and TRBJ1-2 gives the full variable domain: NAGVMQNPRHLVRRRGQEARLRCSPMKGHSHVYWYRQLPEEGLKFMVYLQKENIIDESGMPKERFSAEFPKEGPSILRIQQVVRGDSAAYFCASSSQDRYYGYTFGSGTRLTVV.

The V call is TRBV21-1, the J call TRBJ1-2; the D segment call TRBD1 is taken from the table without a DNA check. TRBV21-1 is tagged as a pseudogene. There are 18 residues in the CDR3. The CDR3 here is CASSKRGVGQVLDYGYTF. CDR3 DNA: TGTGCCAGCAGCAAAAGAGGGGTCGGACAGGTCCTAGACTATGGCTACACCTTC.

The rearrangement uses TRBV9 and TRBJ2-7; D remains unclear. V was shortened by 2 bases and J by 3 bases, with 9 bases between the two germline ends. Per germline, CDR1 SGDLS and CDR2 YYNGEE. The CDR3 runs to 13 residues. Here the CDR3 reads CASSVLPLYEQYF. For the CDR3, the DNA is TGTGCCAGCAGCGTCCTACCCCTCTACGAGCAGTACTTC.

V and J are TRBV5-6 and TRBJ1-2; D is ambiguous. The length of the CDR3 is 12 residues. Germline V CDR1 and CDR2: SGHDT, YYEEEE. The V end was cut by 2 bases, the J end by 8 bases, with 10 bases between. The CDR3, as DNA: TGTGCCAGCAGCTTCGGGGTCATCGGCTACACCTTC. It yields the protein CASSFGVIGYTF.

The chain combines TRBV19 with TRBJ1-3, with D perhaps matching TRBD1 (5 bases). V shed 5 bases and J shed 0 bases, with 11 bases lying between them. The CDR3 totals 15 residues. CDR1 and CDR2 (germline): LNHDA, SQIVND (reference sequence). CDR3 in amino acids: CASSDRTFSGNTIYF. The CDR3 bases are TGTGCCAGTAGTGACCGGACATTCTCTGGAAACACCATATATTTT.

V and J are TRBV6-5 and TRBJ1-4; TRBD1 is a possible D gene (6 bases). The CDR3 runs 15 residues. Trimming took 2 bases from V and 4 from J, leaving 11 bases between them. Germline CDR1 is MNHEY and CDR2 is SVGAGI. This CDR3 reads CASSYGWDINEKLFF. CDR3 sequence (DNA): TGTGCCAGCAGTTACGGGTGGGACATTAATGAAAAACTGTTTTTT.

V and J are TRBV5-1 and TRBJ1-1, with D perhaps TRBD1 (5 bases). CDR3 length: 15 residues. Germline lookup yields CDR1 SGHRS and CDR2 YFSETQ. Trimming removed 1 base from V and 3 bases from J, with 13 bases in between. The CDR3 bases are TGCGCCAGCAGCTTGAATCTGGGGCCTTACACTGAAGCTTTCTTT. Amino acids: CASSLNLGPYTEAFF.

The chain is built from TRBV7-8 and TRBJ1-1, with 10 bases that match TRBD1. Germline-derived CDR1 and CDR2 are SGHVS and FQNEAQ. V was clipped by 4 bases and J by 0 bases; unmatched bases: 8. This CDR3 comprises 17 residues. The chain's CDR3 is CASSSGTGATLNTEAFF. The CDR3 DNA is TGTGCCAGCAGCTCTGGGACAGGGGCGACCCTGAACACTGAAGCTTTCTTT.

This rearrangement joins TRBV5-1 to TRBJ1-2; no reliable D call. This CDR3 has 12 amino acids. Germline V gives CDR1 SGHRS, CDR2 YFSETQ. Trimming took off 6 bases at V and 5 bases at J, with 11 bases between the two ends. Here the CDR3 reads CASTPLEYGYTF. The CDR3 DNA is TGCGCCAGCACTCCACTCGAATATGGCTACACCTTC.